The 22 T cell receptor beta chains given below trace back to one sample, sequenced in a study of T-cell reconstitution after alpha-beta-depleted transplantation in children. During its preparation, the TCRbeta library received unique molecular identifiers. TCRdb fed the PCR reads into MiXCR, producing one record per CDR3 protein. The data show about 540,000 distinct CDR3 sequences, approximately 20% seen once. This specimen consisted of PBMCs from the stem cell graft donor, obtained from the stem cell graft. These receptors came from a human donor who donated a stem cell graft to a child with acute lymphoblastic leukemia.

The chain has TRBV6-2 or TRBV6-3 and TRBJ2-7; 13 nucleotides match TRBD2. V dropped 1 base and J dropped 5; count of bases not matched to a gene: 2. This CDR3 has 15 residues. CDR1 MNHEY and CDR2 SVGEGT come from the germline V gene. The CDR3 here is CASSYLLAGGDEQYF. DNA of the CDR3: TGTGCCAGCAGTTACTTACTAGCGGGAGGGGACGAGCAGTACTTC.

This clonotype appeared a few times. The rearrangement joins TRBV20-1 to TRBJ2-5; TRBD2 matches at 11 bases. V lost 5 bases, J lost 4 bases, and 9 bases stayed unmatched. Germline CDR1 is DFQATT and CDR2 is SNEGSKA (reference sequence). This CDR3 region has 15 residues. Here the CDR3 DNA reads TGCAGTGCTGGGTTAACTAGCGGGGGTAGAGAGACCCAGTACTTC. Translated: CSAGLTSGGRETQYF.

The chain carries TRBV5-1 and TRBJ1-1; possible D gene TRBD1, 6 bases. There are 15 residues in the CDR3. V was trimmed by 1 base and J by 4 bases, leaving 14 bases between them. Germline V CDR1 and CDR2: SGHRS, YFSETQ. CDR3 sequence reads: CASSLTWGAGTEAFF. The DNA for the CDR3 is TGCGCCAGCAGCTTGACTTGGGGGGCTGGCACTGAAGCTTTCTTT. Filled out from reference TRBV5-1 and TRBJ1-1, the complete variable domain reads KAGVTQTPRYLIKTRGQQVTLSCSPISGHRSVSWYQQTPGQGLQFLFEYFSETQRNKGNFPGRFSGRQFSNSRSEMNVSTLELGDSALYLCASSLTWGAGTEAFFGQGTRLTVV.

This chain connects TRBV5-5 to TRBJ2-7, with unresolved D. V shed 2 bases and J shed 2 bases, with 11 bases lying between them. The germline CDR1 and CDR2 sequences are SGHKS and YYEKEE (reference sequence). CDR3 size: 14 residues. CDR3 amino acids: CASSLTPGTYEQYF. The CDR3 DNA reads TGTGCCAGCAGCTTAACTCCCGGCACCTACGAGCAGTACTTC.

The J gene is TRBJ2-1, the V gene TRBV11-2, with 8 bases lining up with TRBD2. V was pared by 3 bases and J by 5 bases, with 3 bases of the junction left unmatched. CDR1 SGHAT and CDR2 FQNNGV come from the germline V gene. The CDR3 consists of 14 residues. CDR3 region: CASSFQREHNEQFF. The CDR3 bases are TGTGCCAGCAGCTTCCAGCGGGAGCACAATGAGCAGTTCTTC.

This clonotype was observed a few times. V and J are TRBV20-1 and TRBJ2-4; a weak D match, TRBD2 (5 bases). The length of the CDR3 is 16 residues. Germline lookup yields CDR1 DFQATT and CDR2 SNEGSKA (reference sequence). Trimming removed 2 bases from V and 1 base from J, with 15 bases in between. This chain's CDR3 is CSARTYRSGAKNIQYF. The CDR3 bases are TGCAGTGCTAGAACCTACAGATCGGGGGCCAAAAACATTCAGTACTTC.

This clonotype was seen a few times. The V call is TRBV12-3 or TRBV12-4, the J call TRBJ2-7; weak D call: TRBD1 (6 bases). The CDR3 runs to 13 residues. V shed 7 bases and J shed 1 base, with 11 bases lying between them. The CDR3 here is CASTEGVSYEQYF. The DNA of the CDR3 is TGTGCCAGCACCGAGGGGGTATCCTACGAGCAGTACTTC.

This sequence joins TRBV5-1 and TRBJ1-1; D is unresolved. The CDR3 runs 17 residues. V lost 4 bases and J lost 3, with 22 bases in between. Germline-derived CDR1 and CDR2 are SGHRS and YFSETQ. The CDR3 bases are TGCGCCAGCAGCGCAGGACGGACTGTCCTCGGGCACACTGAAGCTTTCTTT. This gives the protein CASSAGRTVLGHTEAFF.

Here the CDR3 DNA reads TGTGCCAGCAGTTTGAAGGCTGAGCAGTTCTTC. Protein sequence: CASSLKAEQFF. The chain employs TRBV12-3 or TRBV12-4 and TRBJ2-1, with D unclear. This CDR3 has 11 amino acids. V lost 3 bases, J lost 9 bases, and 6 bases lay in between.

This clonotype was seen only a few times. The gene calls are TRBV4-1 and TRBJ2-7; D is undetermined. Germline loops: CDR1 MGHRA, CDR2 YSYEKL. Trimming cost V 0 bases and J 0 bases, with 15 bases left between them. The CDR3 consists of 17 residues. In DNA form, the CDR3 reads TGCGCCAGCAGCCAAGATTCGCGTTCCCCTAACTCCTACGAGCAGTACTTC. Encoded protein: CASSQDSRSPNSYEQYF.

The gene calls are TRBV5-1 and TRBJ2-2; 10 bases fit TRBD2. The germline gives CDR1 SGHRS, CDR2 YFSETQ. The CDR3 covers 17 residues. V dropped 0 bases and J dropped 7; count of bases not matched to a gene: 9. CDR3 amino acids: CASSLEASGSRFGELFF. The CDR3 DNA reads TGCGCCAGCAGCTTGGAGGCTAGCGGGAGTCGATTCGGGGAGCTGTTTTTT. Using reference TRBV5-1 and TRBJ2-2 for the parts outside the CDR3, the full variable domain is KAGVTQTPRYLIKTRGQQVTLSCSPISGHRSVSWYQQTPGQGLQFLFEYFSETQRNKGNFPGRFSGRQFSNSRSEMNVSTLELGDSALYLCASSLEASGSRFGELFFGEGSRLTVL.

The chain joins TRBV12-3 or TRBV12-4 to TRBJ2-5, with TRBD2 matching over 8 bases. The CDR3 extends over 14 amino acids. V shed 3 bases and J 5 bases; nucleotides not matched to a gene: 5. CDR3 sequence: CASSFLSGSETQYF. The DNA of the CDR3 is TGTGCCAGCAGTTTCCTCAGCGGGAGTGAGACCCAGTACTTC.

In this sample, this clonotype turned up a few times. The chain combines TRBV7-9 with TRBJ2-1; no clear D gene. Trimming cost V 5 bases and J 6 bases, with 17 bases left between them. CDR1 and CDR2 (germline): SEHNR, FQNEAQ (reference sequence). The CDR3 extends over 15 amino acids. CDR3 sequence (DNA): TGTGCCAGCAGCCTCGGGCCGCCCCAACGCAATGAGCAGTTCTTC. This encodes CASSLGPPQRNEQFF.

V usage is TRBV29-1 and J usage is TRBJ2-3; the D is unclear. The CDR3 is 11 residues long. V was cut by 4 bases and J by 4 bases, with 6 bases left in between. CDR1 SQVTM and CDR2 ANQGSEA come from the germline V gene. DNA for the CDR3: TGCAGCGTTGTGAGTCCAGATACGCAGTATTTT. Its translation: CSVVSPDTQYF.

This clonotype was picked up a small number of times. The CDR3 bases are TGTGCCAGCAGCTCGGGACTAGCGGGAGATTATGACACCGGGGAGCTGTTTTTT. It encodes CASSSGLAGDYDTGELFF. The V gene is TRBV7-2, the J gene TRBJ2-2; 14 nucleotides line up with TRBD2. V was clipped by 4 bases and J by 3 bases; unmatched bases: 7. Germline loops: CDR1 SGHTA, CDR2 FQGNSA. CDR3 length: 18 residues. The variable domain in full, with the rest retrieved from reference TRBV7-2 and TRBJ2-2, is GAGVSQSPSNKVTEKGKDVELRCDPISGHTALYWYRQSLGQGLEFLIYFQGNSAPDKSGLPSDRFSAERTGGSVSTLTIQRTQQEDSAVYLCASSSGLAGDYDTGELFFGEGSRLTVL.

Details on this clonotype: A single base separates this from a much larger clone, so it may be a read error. CDR3 amino acids: CASSQTNEQFF. The CDR3 DNA reads as TGTGCCAGCAGCCAAACGAATGAGCAGTTCTTC. V usage is TRBV3-1 and J usage is TRBJ2-1; D gene unclear. Germline lookup yields CDR1 LGHDT and CDR2 YNNKEL (reference sequence). With 2 bases removed from V and 7 bases from J, the gap between germline ends came to 3 bases. This CDR3 has 11 residues.

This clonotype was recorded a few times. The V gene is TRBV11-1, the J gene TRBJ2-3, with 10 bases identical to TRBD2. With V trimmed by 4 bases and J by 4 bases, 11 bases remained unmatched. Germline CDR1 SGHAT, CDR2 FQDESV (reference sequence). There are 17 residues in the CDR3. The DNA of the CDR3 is TGTGCCAGCAGCTACGGGGACCTAGCGGGAGACGCAGATACGCAGTATTTT. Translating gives CASSYGDLAGDADTQYF.

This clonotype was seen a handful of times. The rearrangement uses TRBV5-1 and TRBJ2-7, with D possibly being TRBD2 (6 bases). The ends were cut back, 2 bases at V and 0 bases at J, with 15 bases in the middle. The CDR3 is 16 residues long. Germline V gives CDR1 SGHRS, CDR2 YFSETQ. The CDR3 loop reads CASSLQDVGSSYEQYF. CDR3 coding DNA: TGCGCCAGCAGCTTACAGGATGTCGGGAGCTCCTACGAGCAGTACTTC.

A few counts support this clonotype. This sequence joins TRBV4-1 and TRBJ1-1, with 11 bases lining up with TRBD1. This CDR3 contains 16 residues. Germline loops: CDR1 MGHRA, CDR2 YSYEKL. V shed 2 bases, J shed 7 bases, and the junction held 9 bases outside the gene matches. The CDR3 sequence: CASSQLGQGGRDEAFF. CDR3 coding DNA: TGCGCCAGCAGCCAACTGGGACAGGGGGGACGGGATGAAGCTTTCTTT.

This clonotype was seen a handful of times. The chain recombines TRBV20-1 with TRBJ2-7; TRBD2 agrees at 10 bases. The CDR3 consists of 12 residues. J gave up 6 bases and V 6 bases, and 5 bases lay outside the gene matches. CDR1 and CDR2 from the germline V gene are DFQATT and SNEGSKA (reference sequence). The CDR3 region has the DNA TGCAGTGCGTTAGCGGGAGGAAGCGAGCAGTACTTC. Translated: CSALAGGSEQYF.

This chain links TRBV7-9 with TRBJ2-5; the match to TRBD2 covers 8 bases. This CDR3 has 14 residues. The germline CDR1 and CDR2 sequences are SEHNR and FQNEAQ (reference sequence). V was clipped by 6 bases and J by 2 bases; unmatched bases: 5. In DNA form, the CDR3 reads TGTGCCAGCAGAGTAGCGGGAACACAAGAGACCCAGTACTTC. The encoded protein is CASRVAGTQETQYF.

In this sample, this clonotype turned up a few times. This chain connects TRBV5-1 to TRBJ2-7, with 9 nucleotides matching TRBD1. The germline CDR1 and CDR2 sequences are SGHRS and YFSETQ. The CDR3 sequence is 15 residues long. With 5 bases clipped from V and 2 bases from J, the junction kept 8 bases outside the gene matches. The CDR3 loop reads CASRSGQGRAYEQYF. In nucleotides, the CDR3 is TGCGCCAGCAGATCAGGACAGGGGAGGGCCTACGAGCAGTACTTC.